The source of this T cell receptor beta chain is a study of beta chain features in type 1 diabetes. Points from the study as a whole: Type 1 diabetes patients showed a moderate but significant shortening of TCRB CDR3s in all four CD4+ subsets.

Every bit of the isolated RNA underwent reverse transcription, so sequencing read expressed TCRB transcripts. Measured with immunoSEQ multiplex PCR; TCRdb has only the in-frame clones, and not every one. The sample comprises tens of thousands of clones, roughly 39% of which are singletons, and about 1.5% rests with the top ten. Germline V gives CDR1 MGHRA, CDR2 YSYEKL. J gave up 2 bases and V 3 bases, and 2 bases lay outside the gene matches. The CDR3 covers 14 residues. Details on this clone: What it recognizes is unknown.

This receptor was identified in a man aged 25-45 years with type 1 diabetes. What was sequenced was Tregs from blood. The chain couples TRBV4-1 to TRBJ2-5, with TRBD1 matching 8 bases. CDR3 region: CASSHRTGQETQYF. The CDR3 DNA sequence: TGCGCCAGCAGCCACCGGACAGGGCAAGAGACCCAGTACTTC.